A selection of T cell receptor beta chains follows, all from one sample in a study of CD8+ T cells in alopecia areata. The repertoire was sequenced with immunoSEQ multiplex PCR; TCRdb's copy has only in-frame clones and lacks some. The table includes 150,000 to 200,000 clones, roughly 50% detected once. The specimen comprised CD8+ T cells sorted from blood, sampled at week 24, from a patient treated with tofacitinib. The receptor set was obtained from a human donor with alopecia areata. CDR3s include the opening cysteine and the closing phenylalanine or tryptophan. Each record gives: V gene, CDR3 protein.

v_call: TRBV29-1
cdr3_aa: CSVVAGGKLFF

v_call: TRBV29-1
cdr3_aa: CSALGATGGGVNTEAFF

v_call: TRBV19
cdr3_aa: CASSPGDGILAYEQYF

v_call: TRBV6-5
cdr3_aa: CASSYSNPGDYEQYF

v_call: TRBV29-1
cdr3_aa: CSVRTESPYEQYF

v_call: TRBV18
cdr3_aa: CASSRRTTTEAFF

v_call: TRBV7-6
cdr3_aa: CASSLGRDREAETQYF

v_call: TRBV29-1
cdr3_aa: CSVLAGGRDTQYF

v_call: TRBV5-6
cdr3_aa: CASSLGGSYNEQFF

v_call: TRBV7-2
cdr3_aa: CASSATDSANYGYTF

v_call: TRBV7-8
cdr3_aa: CASSLPGDSRGGLYEQYF

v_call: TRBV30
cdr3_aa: CAWSAGPGEFF

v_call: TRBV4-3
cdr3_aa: CASSQGDGTYNEQFF

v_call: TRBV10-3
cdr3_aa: CAISELGNNPSGANVLTF

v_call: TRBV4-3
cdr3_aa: CASSQLLGQRLYGYTF

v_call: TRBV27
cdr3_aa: CASSHQGARELFF

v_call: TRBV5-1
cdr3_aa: CASSWDRTGNYGYTF

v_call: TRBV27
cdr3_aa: CASTTLRGAGAPSDTQYF

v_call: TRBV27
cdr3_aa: CASSPRGSYGYTF

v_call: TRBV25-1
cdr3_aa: CASRGNYGYTF

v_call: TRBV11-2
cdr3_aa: CASRDRNEQFF

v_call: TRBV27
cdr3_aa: CASSLGTGPAFF

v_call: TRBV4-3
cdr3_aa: CASSQDYVGVPYEQYF

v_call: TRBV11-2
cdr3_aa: CASRTSGLPGNEQFF

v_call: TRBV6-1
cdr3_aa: CASSAAGTGVLDTEAFF

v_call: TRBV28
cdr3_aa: CASSLGGGQGGSNQPQHF

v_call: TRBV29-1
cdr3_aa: CSHIVGDRGAGELFF

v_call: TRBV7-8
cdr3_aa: CASSLEGRANGQPQHF

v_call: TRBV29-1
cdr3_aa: CSVESGSSSGANVLTF

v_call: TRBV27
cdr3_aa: CASGTSYEQYF

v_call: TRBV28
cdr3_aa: CASNPGSGGRYNEQFF

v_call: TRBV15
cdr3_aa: CATSEGFNQPQHF

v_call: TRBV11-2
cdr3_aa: CASSPRVGAAGRNEQYF

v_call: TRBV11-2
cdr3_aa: CASSYQAGRGNTGELFF

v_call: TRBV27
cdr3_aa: CASSRLYEETQYF

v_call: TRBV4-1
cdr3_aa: CASSPRQGADYEQYF

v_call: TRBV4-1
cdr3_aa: CASSQEPPPGQANQPQHF

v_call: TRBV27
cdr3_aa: CASSLSAGRNQPQHF

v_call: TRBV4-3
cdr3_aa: CASSQEAYAAETQYF